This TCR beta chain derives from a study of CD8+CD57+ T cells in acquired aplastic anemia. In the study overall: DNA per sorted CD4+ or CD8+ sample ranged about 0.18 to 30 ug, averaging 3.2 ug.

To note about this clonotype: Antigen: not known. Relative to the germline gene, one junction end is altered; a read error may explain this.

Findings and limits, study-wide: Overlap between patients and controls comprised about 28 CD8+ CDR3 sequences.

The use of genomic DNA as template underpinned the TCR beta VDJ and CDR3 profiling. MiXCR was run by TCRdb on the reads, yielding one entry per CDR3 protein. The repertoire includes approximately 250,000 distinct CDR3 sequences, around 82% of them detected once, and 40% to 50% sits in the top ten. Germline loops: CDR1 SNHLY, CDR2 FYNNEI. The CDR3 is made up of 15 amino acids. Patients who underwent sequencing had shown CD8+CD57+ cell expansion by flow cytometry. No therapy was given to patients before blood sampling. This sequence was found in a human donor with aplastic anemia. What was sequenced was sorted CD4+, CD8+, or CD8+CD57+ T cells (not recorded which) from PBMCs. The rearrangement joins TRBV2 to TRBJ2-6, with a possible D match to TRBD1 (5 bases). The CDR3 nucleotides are TGTGCCGGGTCGGATGGTGGCTCTGGGGCCAACGTCTTGGGTTTC. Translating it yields CAGSDGGSGANVLGF.